Described below is a single T cell receptor (beta chain) sequence and its context. Other DNA sequences within the sample encode an identical CDR3. This sample was included in a study of shared clonotypes between healthy human individuals. The protocol was immunoSEQ multiplex PCR, while the TCRdb copy is restricted to in-frame clones and leaves out a portion. The sample holds 550,000 to 750,000 clones, less than 97% seen once. The naive CD8 fraction comprised CD45RO-negative cells positively selected for CCR7 and excluded terminally differentiated effector memory CD45RA+ cells. CDR1 and CDR2 (germline): MNHEY, SMNVEV (reference sequence). Trimming cost V 3 bases and J 5 bases, with 3 bases left between them. The CDR3 is 11 amino acids.

The V and J genes are TRBV27 and TRBJ2-3; D not certain. The clonotype comes from a woman aged 25 to 39 in good health. Material: naive CD8+ T cells sorted from blood. The CDR3 is CASSFGDTQYF. Here the CDR3 DNA reads TGTGCCAGCAGTTTTGGAGATACGCAGTATTTT.